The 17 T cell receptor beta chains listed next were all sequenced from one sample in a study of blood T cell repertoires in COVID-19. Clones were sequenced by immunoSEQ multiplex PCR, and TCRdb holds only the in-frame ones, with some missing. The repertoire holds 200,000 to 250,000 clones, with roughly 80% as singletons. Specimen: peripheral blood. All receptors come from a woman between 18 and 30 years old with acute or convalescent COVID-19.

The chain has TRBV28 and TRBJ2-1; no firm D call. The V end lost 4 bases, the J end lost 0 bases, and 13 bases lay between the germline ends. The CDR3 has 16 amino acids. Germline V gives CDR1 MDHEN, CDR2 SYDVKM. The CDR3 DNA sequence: TGTGCCAGCAGTTCTTTGGCGGTGAGCTCCTACAATGAGCAGTTCTTC. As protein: CASSSLAVSSYNEQFF.

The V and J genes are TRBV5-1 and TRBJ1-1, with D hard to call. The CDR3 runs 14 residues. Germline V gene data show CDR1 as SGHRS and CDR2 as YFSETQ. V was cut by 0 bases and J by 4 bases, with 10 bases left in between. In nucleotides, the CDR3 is TGCGCCAGCAGCTTGGGACACCAGAGCACTGAAGCTTTCTTT. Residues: CASSLGHQSTEAFF.

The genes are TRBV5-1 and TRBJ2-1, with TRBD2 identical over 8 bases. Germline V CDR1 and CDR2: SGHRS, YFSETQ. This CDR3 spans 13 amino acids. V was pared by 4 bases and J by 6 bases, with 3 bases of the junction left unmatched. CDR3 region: CASSPGTSNEQFF. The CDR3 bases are TGCGCCAGCAGCCCGGGGACTAGCAATGAGCAGTTCTTC.

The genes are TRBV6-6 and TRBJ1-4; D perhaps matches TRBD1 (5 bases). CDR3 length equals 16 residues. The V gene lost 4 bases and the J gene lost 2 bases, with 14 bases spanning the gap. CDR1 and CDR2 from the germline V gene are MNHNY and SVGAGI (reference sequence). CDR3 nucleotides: TGTGCCAGCAGTTCGGGACTTTGGAGGACTAATGAAAAACTGTTTTTT. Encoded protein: CASSSGLWRTNEKLFF.

This CDR3 is CASSVSGLAGGEGGTGELFF. In DNA, the CDR3 is TGTGCCAGCAGCGTAAGTGGACTAGCGGGAGGTGAGGGCGGAACCGGGGAGCTGTTTTTT. The V gene is TRBV9, the J gene TRBJ2-2, with 14 bases fitting TRBD2. The length of the CDR3 is 20 residues. Germline CDR1 reads SGDLS; CDR2 reads YYNGEE. V gave up 1 base and J gave up 5 bases; unmatched junction bases: 13.

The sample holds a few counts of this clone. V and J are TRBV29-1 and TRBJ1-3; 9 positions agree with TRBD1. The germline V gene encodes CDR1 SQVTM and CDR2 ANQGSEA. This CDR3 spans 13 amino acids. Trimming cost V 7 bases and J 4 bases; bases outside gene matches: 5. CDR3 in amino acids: CSADDRGGNTIYF. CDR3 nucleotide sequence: TGCAGCGCTGACGACAGGGGGGGAAACACCATATATTTT.

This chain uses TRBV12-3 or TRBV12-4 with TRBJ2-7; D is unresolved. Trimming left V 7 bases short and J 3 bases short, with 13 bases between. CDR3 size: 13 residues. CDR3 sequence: CASTLSGHYEQYF. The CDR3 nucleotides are TGTGCCAGCACCCTCAGTGGGCACTACGAGCAGTACTTC.

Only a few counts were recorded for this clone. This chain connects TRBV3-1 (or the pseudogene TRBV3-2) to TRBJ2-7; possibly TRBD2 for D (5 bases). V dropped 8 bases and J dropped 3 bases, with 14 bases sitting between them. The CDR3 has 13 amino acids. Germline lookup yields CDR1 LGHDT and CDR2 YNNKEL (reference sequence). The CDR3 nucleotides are TGTGCCAGCGGGTTCGAGGGCGGCTACGAGCAGTACTTC. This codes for CASGFEGGYEQYF.

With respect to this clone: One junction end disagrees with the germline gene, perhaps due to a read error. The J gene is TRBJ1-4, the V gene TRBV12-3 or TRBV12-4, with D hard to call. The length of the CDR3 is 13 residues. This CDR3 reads CASSFLTNEKLFF. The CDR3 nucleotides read TGTGCCAGCAGTTTTCTGACTAACGAAAAACTGTTTTTT.

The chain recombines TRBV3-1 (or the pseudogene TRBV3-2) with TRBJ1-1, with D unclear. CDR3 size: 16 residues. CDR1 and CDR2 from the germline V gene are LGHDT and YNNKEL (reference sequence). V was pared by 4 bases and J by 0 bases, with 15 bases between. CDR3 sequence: CASSLLGDPMNTEAFF. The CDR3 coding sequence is TGTGCCAGCAGCCTGCTCGGAGACCCCATGAACACTGAAGCTTTCTTT.

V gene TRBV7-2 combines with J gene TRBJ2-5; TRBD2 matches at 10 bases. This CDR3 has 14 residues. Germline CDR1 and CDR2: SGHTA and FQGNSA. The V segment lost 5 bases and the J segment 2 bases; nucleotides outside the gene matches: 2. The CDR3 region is CASSRTSGQETQYF. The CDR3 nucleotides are TGTGCCAGCAGCAGGACTAGCGGTCAAGAGACCCAGTACTTC.

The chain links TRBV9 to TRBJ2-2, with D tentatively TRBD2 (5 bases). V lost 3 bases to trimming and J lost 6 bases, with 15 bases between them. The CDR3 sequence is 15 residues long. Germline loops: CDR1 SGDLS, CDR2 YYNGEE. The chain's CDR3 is CASSATGERSGELFF. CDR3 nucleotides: TGTGCCAGCAGCGCAACCGGGGAGCGGTCCGGGGAGCTGTTTTTT.

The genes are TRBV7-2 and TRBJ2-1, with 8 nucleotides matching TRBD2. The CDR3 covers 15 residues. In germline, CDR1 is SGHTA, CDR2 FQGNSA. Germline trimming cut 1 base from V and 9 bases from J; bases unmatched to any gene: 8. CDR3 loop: CASSLGTSPRFEQFF. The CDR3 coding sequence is TGTGCCAGCAGCTTAGGGACTAGCCCTAGGTTTGAGCAGTTCTTC.

The CDR3 coding sequence is TGTGCCAGCAGCTTAGCCTCGGGGTCCAATGAGCAGTTCTTC. Translating it yields CASSLASGSNEQFF. The rearrangement uses TRBV7-6 and TRBJ2-1; TRBD2 might be the D (5 bases). Germline CDR1 SGHVS, CDR2 FNYEAQ. The CDR3 runs to 14 residues. The V gene lost 0 bases and the J gene lost 6 bases, with 9 bases spanning the gap.

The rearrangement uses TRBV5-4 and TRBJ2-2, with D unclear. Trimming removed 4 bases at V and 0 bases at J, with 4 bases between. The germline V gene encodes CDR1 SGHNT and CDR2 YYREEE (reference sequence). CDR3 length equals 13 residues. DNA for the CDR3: TGTGCCAGCAGCCTCGCGAACACCGGGGAGCTGTTTTTT. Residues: CASSLANTGELFF. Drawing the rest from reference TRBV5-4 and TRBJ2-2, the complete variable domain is ETGVTQSPTHLIKTRGQQVTLRCSSQSGHNTVSWYQQALGQGPQFIFQYYREEENGRGNFPPRFSGLQFPNYSSELNVNALELDDSALYLCASSLANTGELFFGEGSRLTVL.

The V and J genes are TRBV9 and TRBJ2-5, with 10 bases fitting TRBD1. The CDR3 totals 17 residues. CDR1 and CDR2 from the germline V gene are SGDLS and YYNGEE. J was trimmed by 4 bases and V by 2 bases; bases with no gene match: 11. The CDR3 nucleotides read TGTGCCAGCAGCGTGGGGGACAGGGGACCCCCAGGAGAGACCCAGTACTTC. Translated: CASSVGDRGPPGETQYF.

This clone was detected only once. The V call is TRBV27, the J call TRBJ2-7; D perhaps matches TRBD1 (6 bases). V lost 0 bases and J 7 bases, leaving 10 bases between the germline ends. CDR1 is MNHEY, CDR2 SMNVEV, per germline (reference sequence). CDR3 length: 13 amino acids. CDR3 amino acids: CASSLSADREQYF. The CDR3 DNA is TGTGCCAGCAGTTTATCCGCGGACAGAGAGCAGTACTTC.